The 6 T cell receptor beta chains presented below share a single source sample, sequenced in a study of T cells in Graves' hyperthyroidism and ophthalmopathy. TCR beta CDR3 region amplification was performed from RNA transcripts. TCR CDR3 underwent first-round RT-PCR with the HTBI primer set. TCRdb re-called the multiplex PCR reads with MiXCR, one entry per CDR3 protein. The sample lists under 400,000 distinct CDR3 sequences, about 21% occurring once. Input material: blood. All receptors come from a woman in her forties or fifties with Graves' hyperthyroidism.

This clonotype has at least ten counts. The chain combines TRBV9 with TRBJ2-3; D gene ambiguous. Germline V gives CDR1 SGDLS, CDR2 YYNGEE. V was pared by 3 bases and J by 2 bases, with 4 bases between. This CDR3 contains 12 residues. CDR3 nucleotides: TGTGCCAGCAGCGGCAACACAGATACGCAGTATTTT. It encodes CASSGNTDTQYF.

This clonotype was picked up a small number of times. The chain couples TRBV7-9 to TRBJ2-7, with 9 bases aligning to TRBD1. Looked up from germline, CDR1 is SEHNR and CDR2 is FQNEAQ (reference sequence). The CDR3 spans 16 residues. Trimming removed 5 bases from V and 3 bases from J; junction bases left unmatched: 11. This CDR3 reads CASSKGGTGTHYEQYF. In DNA, the CDR3 is TGTGCCAGCAGCAAAGGCGGGACAGGGACGCACTACGAGCAGTACTTC. Full variable domain (missing parts from reference TRBV7-9 and TRBJ2-7): DTGVSQNPRHKITKRGQNVTFRCDPISEHNRLYWYRQTLGQGPEFLTYFQNEAQLEKSRLLSDRFSAERPKGSFSTLEIQRTEQGDSAMYLCASSKGGTGTHYEQYFGPGTRLTVT.

V is TRBV20-1 and J is TRBJ1-6; D may be TRBD1 (6 bases). Germline-derived CDR1 and CDR2 are DFQATT and SNEGSKA (reference sequence). The CDR3 length is 15 residues. The ends were cut back, 2 bases at V and 3 bases at J, with 11 bases in the middle. CDR3 sequence: CSARPGVNYNSPLHF. CDR3 nucleotide sequence: TGCAGTGCTAGACCAGGGGTAAACTATAATTCACCCCTCCACTTT.

The chain couples TRBV6-1 to TRBJ2-7; 8 bases fit TRBD2. Per germline, CDR1 MNHNS and CDR2 SASEGT. The CDR3 has 13 amino acids. Unmatched junction bases numbered 8, after V lost 10 bases and J lost 3 bases. Written as DNA, the CDR3 is TGTGCCACCGACATCCTAGCGGGCTACGAGCAGTACTTC. As protein: CATDILAGYEQYF.

Regarding this clonotype: A read error may explain this, as a much larger clone is one base away. The CDR3 loop is CSATQLINREQFF. Here the CDR3 DNA reads TGCAGTGCTACCCAATTAATTAATCGCGAGCAGTTCTTC. The V and J genes are TRBV20-1 and TRBJ2-1; no clear D gene. V was cut by 4 bases and J by 10 bases, with 17 bases left in between. Germline V gene sequence: CDR1 DFQATT, CDR2 SNEGSKA (reference sequence). The CDR3 covers 13 residues.

This clonotype was counted ten times or more. The gene calls are TRBV2 and TRBJ2-7; 11 bases match TRBD1. CDR3 size: 13 residues. The germline CDR1 and CDR2 sequences are SNHLY and FYNNEI. The V segment lost 7 bases and the J segment 7 bases; nucleotides outside the gene matches: 6. The CDR3 DNA follows: TGTGCCAGCAAGAGGACAGGGGGCCAAGAGCAGTACTTC. Its translation: CASKRTGGQEQYF.